This T cell receptor beta chain was captured in a study of blood T cell repertoires in COVID-19. Study at large: Collection of acute and convalescent COVID-19 samples took place in the United States, Italy and Spain. PBMCs, B-cell-depleted T cells, or T cells provided the cDNA or gDNA that made up the material.

The germline CDR1 and CDR2 sequences are SNHLY and FYNNEI. This CDR3 is 13 amino acids long. Unmatched junction bases numbered 5, after V lost 7 bases and J lost 8 bases. Methods used by the authors: Reference gene primer amplification yielded estimated nucleated cell counts. Some clones are missing from TCRdb's copy, which holds only in-frame ones; the method was immunoSEQ multiplex PCR. V, J and clone size are those of that table, while D and trimming were read from the DNA. The table shows 200,000 to 250,000 clones, with about 88% occurring only once. The chain is built from TRBV2 and TRBJ1-6, with TRBD1 matching over 7 bases. The sequence came from a woman aged 55-69 years with acute or convalescent COVID-19. The sequenced sample was peripheral blood. CDR3 sequence (DNA): TGTGCCAGCATCGGGACAGCCGATTCACCCCTCCACTTT. Translated, it gives CASIGTADSPLHF.